What follows are 16 T cell receptor beta chains derived from one specimen sequenced in a study of T cells in Graves' hyperthyroidism and ophthalmopathy. What was amplified from RNA transcripts were TCR beta CDR3 regions. The HTBI primer set was used in a first-round RT-PCR of the TCR CDR3. TCRdb itself ran the multiplex PCR reads through MiXCR, one entry per CDR3 protein. Seen here are around 660,000 distinct CDR3 sequences, 45% observed once, and the top ten hold about 7.2%. The sequenced sample was peripheral blood or thyroid tissue (not recorded which). The origin of the receptors is an adult man with Graves' disease, either hyperthyroidism or ophthalmopathy (not recorded which).

This rearrangement joins TRBV19 to TRBJ1-3; D may be TRBD1 (5 bases). Germline V gene data show CDR1 as LNHDA and CDR2 as SQIVND (reference sequence). V dropped 5 bases and J dropped 0 bases, with 11 bases sitting between them. This CDR3 has 15 residues. For the CDR3, the DNA is TGTGCCAGTAGTTTACAGGAGGGCTCTGGAAACACCATATATTTT. Amino acid sequence: CASSLQEGSGNTIYF.

The rearrangement uses TRBV6-1 and TRBJ1-4; maybe TRBD1 (5 bases). In germline, CDR1 is MNHNS, CDR2 SASEGT. The CDR3 runs 14 residues. The V gene lost 7 bases and the J gene lost 5 bases, with 14 bases spanning the gap. The CDR3 is CASMIDRTNEKLFF. CDR3 DNA: TGTGCCAGCATGATCGACAGAACAAATGAAAAACTGTTTTTT.

This clonotype has ten or more counts. V usage is TRBV4-1 and J usage is TRBJ1-6; 7 bases line up with TRBD1. The CDR3 has 15 residues. V lost 3 bases and J lost 5; bases outside the gene matches: 4. Germline V lookup: CDR1 MGHRA, CDR2 YSYEKL. This CDR3 reads CASSHGQADNSPLHF. CDR3 coding DNA: TGCGCCAGCAGCCATGGACAGGCCGATAATTCACCCCTCCACTTT.

In regard to this clonotype: This may come from a read error, since a much larger clone is one base off. V gene TRBV7-3 combines with J gene TRBJ1-2; D may be TRBD1 (6 bases). V was cut by 4 bases and J by 5 bases, with 17 bases left in between. This CDR3 region has 15 residues. Per the germline V gene, CDR1 is SGHTA and CDR2 is FQGTGA. CDR3 nucleotide sequence: TGTGCCAGCAGCTCCCCCGGGACAAGGGCGTATGGCTACACCTTC. It translates to CASSSPGTRAYGYTF.

This clonotype was observed at least ten times. The chain uses TRBV29-1 and TRBJ1-1; D is ambiguous. The V and J ends lost 5 bases and 3 bases respectively, with 13 bases between them. Germline CDR1 is SQVTM and CDR2 is ANQGSEA. This CDR3 is built from 13 residues. In DNA form, the CDR3 reads TGCAGCGTTAAGTCGGCAGGTTACACTGAAGCTTTCTTT. Its translation: CSVKSAGYTEAFF.

In this sample, this clonotype turned up a few times. The junction and the germline gene differ at one end; a read error may be behind it. J is TRBJ1-1 and V is TRBV20-1; 8 nucleotides line up with TRBD1. Germline CDR1 and CDR2: DFQATT and SNEGSKA (reference sequence). The CDR3 covers 13 residues. The CDR3 here is CSTRDRSSNIGFF. In DNA form, the CDR3 reads TGCAGTACTAGGGACAGGAGTTCAAACATTGGGTTCTTT.

Many counts were recorded for this clonotype. The chain has TRBV2 and TRBJ2-2; 8 bases align to TRBD2. Germline values: CDR1 SNHLY, CDR2 FYNNEI. J was trimmed by 7 bases and V by 6 bases; bases with no gene match: 10. There are 15 residues in the CDR3. The CDR3 sequence: CASRGTSGTSGELFF. As DNA, the CDR3 is TGTGCCAGCAGAGGGACCTCCGGGACTAGCGGGGAGCTGTTTTTT.

This clonotype was picked up many times. The rearrangement uses TRBV7-6 and TRBJ1-6, with D unresolved. The CDR3 extends over 16 amino acids. Between the trimmed V and J ends, which lost 5 bases and 0 bases, there was a span of 11 bases. Germline lookup yields CDR1 SGHVS and CDR2 FNYEAQ. This CDR3 is CASSLYMSSYNSPLHF. CDR3 DNA: TGTGCCAGCAGCCTGTACATGAGCTCCTATAATTCACCCCTCCACTTT.

This clonotype was seen repeatedly, ten times or more. V and J are TRBV2 and TRBJ1-2, with a possible D match to TRBD1 (5 bases). CDR3 length: 13 residues. Germline loops: CDR1 SNHLY, CDR2 FYNNEI. V was cut by 7 bases and J by 8 bases, with 17 bases left in between. The CDR3 coding sequence is TGTGCCAGCACCCCGACAGAGGGAAGGGGCTACACCTTC. Residues: CASTPTEGRGYTF. The full variable domain, with the rest looked up from reference TRBV2 and TRBJ1-2, is EPEVTQTPSHQVTQMGQEVILRCVPISNHLYFYWYRQILGQKVEFLVSFYNNEISEKSEIFDDQFSVERPDGSNFTLKIRSTKLEDSAMYFCASTPTEGRGYTFGSGTRLTVV.

This clonotype was observed a handful of times. The chain employs TRBV19 and TRBJ1-2; D remains ambiguous. Germline V lookup: CDR1 LNHDA, CDR2 SQIVND (reference sequence). The V gene lost 5 bases and the J gene lost 5 bases, with 9 bases spanning the gap. The CDR3 consists of 12 residues. The CDR3 reads CASSGVGYGYTF. The CDR3 region has the DNA TGTGCCAGTAGTGGGGTCGGGTATGGCTACACCTTC.

The V call is TRBV2, the J call TRBJ1-5; maybe TRBD1 (6 bases). V lost 2 bases to trimming and J lost 6 bases, with 11 bases between them. Germline V gene sequence: CDR1 SNHLY, CDR2 FYNNEI. The CDR3 consists of 14 residues. The CDR3 bases are TGTGCCAGCAGTGAAAACAGGGAAGGTCAGCCCCAGCATTTT. Amino acid sequence: CASSENREGQPQHF.

The V call is TRBV20-1, the J call TRBJ2-7; TRBD2 is a possible D gene (5 bases). V dropped 4 bases and J dropped 9 bases, with 13 bases sitting between them. CDR3 length: 11 residues. The germline V gene encodes CDR1 DFQATT and CDR2 SNEGSKA (reference sequence). The CDR3 coding sequence is TGCAGTGCTAATTACGATCGGGGGCAGTACTTC. It is translated as CSANYDRGQYF.

The gene calls are TRBV29-1 and TRBJ1-5; the D gene is possibly TRBD1 (5 bases). Germline CDR1 and CDR2: SQVTM and ANQGSEA. The CDR3 consists of 12 residues. The CDR3 loop reads CSVDRSNQPQHF. CDR3 sequence (DNA): TGCAGTGTCGACAGATCCAATCAGCCCCAGCATTTT.

This clonotype came up many times. The chain has TRBV7-8 and TRBJ2-7; unclear D gene. Germline V lookup: CDR1 SGHVS, CDR2 FQNEAQ. The CDR3 contains 13 residues. Trimming removed 0 bases at V and 1 base at J, with 4 bases between. The DNA for the CDR3 is TGTGCCAGCAGCTTAGCGCTATCCTACGAGCAGTACTTC. Translating it yields CASSLALSYEQYF. Looking up the rest from reference TRBV7-8 and TRBJ2-7 gives the full variable domain: GAGVSQSPRYKVAKRGQDVALRCDPISGHVSLFWYQQALGQGPEFLTYFQNEAQLDKSGLPSDRFFAERPEGSVSTLKIQRTQQEDSAVYLCASSLALSYEQYFGPGTRLTVT.

Only a few counts were recorded for this clonotype. J is TRBJ1-2 and V is TRBV2; 8 nucleotides line up with TRBD1. This CDR3 contains 14 residues. V was pared by 7 bases and J by 4 bases, with 8 bases of the junction left unmatched. Germline V gives CDR1 SNHLY, CDR2 FYNNEI. The CDR3 sequence is CASTTNRGGYGYTF. In nucleotides, the CDR3 is TGTGCCAGCACAACTAACAGGGGGGGCTATGGCTACACCTTC.

V gene TRBV7-9 combines with J gene TRBJ2-2; possibly TRBD2 for D (5 bases). The germline V and J ends were trimmed by 6 bases and 4 bases, with 12 bases remaining between them. The CDR3 is made up of 14 amino acids. Germline-derived CDR1 and CDR2 are SEHNR and FQNEAQ (reference sequence). Written as DNA, the CDR3 is TGTGCCAGCAGGGTGGAAGGGAGCACCGGGGAGCTGTTTTTT. Translating it yields CASRVEGSTGELFF.